This T cell receptor beta chain came from a study of blood T cell repertoires in COVID-19. Turning to the study itself: Whether acute or convalescent, the COVID-19 samples came from the United States, Italy and Spain.

The protocol was immunoSEQ multiplex PCR, while the TCRdb copy is restricted to in-frame clones and leaves out a portion. Of some 190,000 clones detected, around 84% appear once; the ten largest clones hold 2.5% to 3.5%. Germline lookup yields CDR1 SGHRS and CDR2 YFSETQ. This CDR3 comprises 15 residues. The V end lost 4 bases, the J end lost 0 bases, and 11 bases lay between the germline ends. This clonotype was obtained from a woman between 25 and 40 years old who had recovered from COVID-19. The gene calls are TRBV5-1 and TRBJ1-3, with D maybe TRBD1 (5 bases). The specimen was PBMCs or T cells enriched from blood (not recorded which). The CDR3 spells CASSRDSNSGNTIYF. The CDR3 DNA reads TGCGCCAGCAGCCGAGACAGTAACTCTGGAAACACCATATATTTT.